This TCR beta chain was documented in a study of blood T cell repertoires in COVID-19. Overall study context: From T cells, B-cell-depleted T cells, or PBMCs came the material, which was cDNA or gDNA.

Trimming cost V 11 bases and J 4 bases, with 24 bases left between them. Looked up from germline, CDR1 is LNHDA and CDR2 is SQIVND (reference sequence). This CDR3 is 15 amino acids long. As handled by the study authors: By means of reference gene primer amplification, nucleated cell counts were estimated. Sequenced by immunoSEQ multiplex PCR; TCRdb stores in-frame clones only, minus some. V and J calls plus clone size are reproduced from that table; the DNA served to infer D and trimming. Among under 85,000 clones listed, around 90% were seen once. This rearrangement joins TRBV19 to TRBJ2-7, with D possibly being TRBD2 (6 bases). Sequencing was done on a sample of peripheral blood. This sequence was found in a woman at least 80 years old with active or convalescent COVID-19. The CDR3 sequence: CASREVDTTTYEQYF. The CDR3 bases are TGTGCCTCGAGGGAGGTGGACACCACCACGTACGAGCAGTACTTC. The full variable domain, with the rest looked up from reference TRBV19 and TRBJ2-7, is DGGITQSPKYLFRKEGQNVTLSCEQNLNHDAMYWYRQDPGQGLRLIYYSQIVNDFQKGDIAEGYSVSREKKESFPLTVTSAQKNPTAFYLCASREVDTTTYEQYFGPGTRLTVT.